This TCR beta chain was observed in a study of cytomegalovirus exposure and HLA in healthy donors. From germline, CDR1 is MRHNA and CDR2 SNTAGT. V shed 4 bases and J shed 5 bases, with 11 bases lying between them. The CDR3 covers 14 residues. PCR involved 60 Vbeta and 13 Jbeta primers. Produced via immunoSEQ multiplex PCR; TCRdb's table is partial and in-frame only. The repertoire holds hundreds of thousands of clones, with around 80% as singletons. Sequenced: PBMCs. The receptor was isolated from a man in his forties in good health and CMV-seropositive. The J gene is TRBJ2-2, the V gene TRBV6-4; no clear D gene. The CDR3 protein is CASSAHDMTGELFF. The CDR3 DNA is TGTGCCAGCAGTGCCCATGACATGACCGGGGAGCTGTTTTTT.